A single sample gave rise to the 32 T cell receptor beta chains below, sequenced in a study of post-analysis software for immune sequencing data. General study points: TRBV segments more frequent in patients than in controls numbered a few and included TRBV5-6, TRBV5-1 and TRBV20-1.

cDNA libraries for TCR beta contained unique molecular identifiers. TCRdb re-analysed the PCR reads in MiXCR, keeping a single row per CDR3 protein. The sample includes a few hundred thousand distinct CDR3 sequences, roughly 45% of them seen just once. Their cognate antigens are unknown. The sample consisted of blood. The receptor source for this set is a girl aged 5-17 years with multiple sclerosis.

The rearrangement uses TRBV4-1 and TRBJ1-5, with D uncertain. The CDR3 consists of 15 residues. V gave up 7 bases and J gave up 0 bases, with 13 bases separating them. Per germline, CDR1 MGHRA and CDR2 YSYEKL. The CDR3 is CASTRESYSNQPQHF. In DNA, the CDR3 is TGCGCCAGCACCCGGGAGAGTTATAGCAATCAGCCCCAGCATTTT.

The V gene is TRBV2, the J gene TRBJ2-7; TRBD2 matches at 9 bases. The germline CDR1 and CDR2 sequences are SNHLY and FYNNEI. J lost 4 bases, V lost 6 bases, and 4 bases had no gene match. The CDR3 is 13 amino acids. In DNA, the CDR3 is TGTGCCAGCAGACAAGCGGGAGGATACGAGCAGTACTTC. Translated: CASRQAGGYEQYF.

In its sample, this clonotype was seen once. Here the CDR3 DNA reads TGTGCCAGCAGTTCTGGGGCTATGACCTACGAGCAGTACTTC. Amino acid sequence: CASSSGAMTYEQYF. The chain links TRBV28 to TRBJ2-7, with D perhaps TRBD1 (5 bases). This CDR3 has 14 amino acids. The germline gives CDR1 MDHEN, CDR2 SYDVKM. Between the trimmed V and J ends, which lost 4 bases and 2 bases, there was a span of 12 bases.

This clonotype was seen a few times. The rearrangement links TRBV2 to TRBJ2-5; D may be TRBD1 (5 bases). The CDR3 is 14 amino acids. CDR1 SNHLY and CDR2 FYNNEI come from the germline V gene. V was cut by 6 bases and J by 7 bases, with 18 bases left in between. CDR3 in DNA: TGTGCCAGCAGAGGGGCGACTGCGTTGGGGACCCAGTACTTC. This codes for CASRGATALGTQYF.

The chain couples TRBV20-1 to TRBJ2-7; a weak D match, TRBD2 (6 bases). Germline loops: CDR1 DFQATT, CDR2 SNEGSKA (reference sequence). Trimming cost V 3 bases and J 0 bases, with 15 bases left between them. The CDR3 totals 15 residues. In nucleotides, the CDR3 is TGCAGTGCTAGTAACGCGGGGACCCTCTCCTACGAGCAGTACTTC. Translation gives CSASNAGTLSYEQYF.

The rearrangement uses TRBV5-1 and TRBJ2-1, with D possibly TRBD2 on 5 matching bases. Germline lookup yields CDR1 SGHRS and CDR2 YFSETQ. V dropped 4 bases and J dropped 3 bases, with 23 bases sitting between them. The CDR3 contains 18 residues. The CDR3 spells CASSLVLASVRRYNEQFF. The CDR3 DNA sequence: TGCGCCAGCAGCCTGGTCTTAGCGTCGGTCCGCCGCTACAATGAGCAGTTCTTC.

This clonotype has more than one count but fewer than ten. V gene TRBV27 combines with J gene TRBJ2-7; D may be TRBD1 (6 bases). The CDR3 contains 14 residues. The V gene lost 8 bases and the J gene lost 0 bases, with 14 bases spanning the gap. Germline V gene data show CDR1 as MNHEY and CDR2 as SMNVEV (reference sequence). CDR3 bases: TGTGCCAGCCAGCAAAGGGACAACTCCTACGAGCAGTACTTC. Translation gives CASQQRDNSYEQYF.

Of note for this clonotype: A much more abundant neighbour one base away suggests this may be a read error. The chain links TRBV15 to TRBJ2-7; D remains ambiguous. CDR1 is LNHNV, CDR2 YYDKDF, per germline (reference sequence). The CDR3 length is 14 residues. As DNA, the CDR3 is TGTGCCACCAGCAACCTAGGCCACTCCTACGGGCAGTACTTC. It specifies CATSNLGHSYGQYF.

This chain connects TRBV29-1 to TRBJ1-2, with D uncertain. V was cut by 2 bases and J by 2 bases, with 12 bases left in between. This CDR3 spans 14 amino acids. CDR1 and CDR2 (germline): SQVTM, ANQGSEA. The DNA for the CDR3 is TGCAGCGTTGAAAATTCGGCGGGGAACTATGGCTACACCTTC. Protein product: CSVENSAGNYGYTF.

The chain uses TRBV28 and TRBJ1-2; D may be TRBD1 (6 bases). V was pared by 2 bases and J by 5 bases, with 15 bases between. The CDR3 loop spans 15 amino acids. Germline V gene sequence: CDR1 MDHEN, CDR2 SYDVKM. CDR3 nucleotide sequence: TGTGCCAGCAGTTTACGGCAGGGGAGGGGGTATGGCTACACCTTC. It yields the protein CASSLRQGRGYGYTF.

The chain couples TRBV12-3 or TRBV12-4 to TRBJ2-7, with 7 nucleotides matching TRBD1. This CDR3 has 15 residues. With 4 bases clipped from V and 7 bases from J, the junction kept 13 bases outside the gene matches. CDR3 sequence reads: CASSSTRGIPQEQYF. In DNA form, the CDR3 reads TGTGCCAGCAGTTCAACCAGGGGGATCCCCCAGGAGCAGTACTTC.

This clonotype has more than one count but fewer than ten. The gene calls are TRBV4-3 and TRBJ2-1; 7 bases line up with TRBD1. The CDR3 sequence is 16 residues long. Germline CDR1 and CDR2: LGHNA and YSLEER. The V segment lost 1 base and the J segment 5 bases; nucleotides outside the gene matches: 8. CDR3 sequence: CASSQVGLTGHNEQFF. CDR3 in DNA: TGCGCCAGCAGCCAAGTTGGGTTGACAGGGCACAATGAGCAGTTCTTC.

This clonotype was seen a few times. The chain recombines TRBV12-3 or TRBV12-4 with TRBJ2-7; the match to TRBD1 covers 8 bases. With V trimmed by 6 bases and J by 2 bases, 9 bases remained unmatched. This CDR3 has 15 amino acids. CDR3 amino acids: CASSSTGVTTYEQYF. CDR3 nucleotides: TGTGCCAGCAGCTCGACAGGGGTGACTACCTACGAGCAGTACTTC.

The chain uses TRBV27 and TRBJ2-1; D gene uncertain. Germline loops: CDR1 MNHEY, CDR2 SMNVEV (reference sequence). Trimming pared 3 bases from V and 5 bases from J, leaving 14 bases between. This CDR3 has 15 residues. In DNA form, the CDR3 reads TGTGCCAGCAGTTTTACGCGCCGAACCGACAATGAGCAGTTCTTC. Amino acids: CASSFTRRTDNEQFF.

The chain employs TRBV21-1 and TRBJ2-2; the DNA was not compared with TRBD1, the D call given in the table. TRBV21-1 is a pseudogene locus. The CDR3 runs to 14 residues. The chain's CDR3 is CASSCGKGAGELFF. The DNA for the CDR3 is TGTGCCAGCAGCTGCGGCAAGGGGGCCGGGGAGCTGTTTTTT.

The chain carries TRBV27 and TRBJ2-7; a possible D gene is TRBD1 (6 bases). This CDR3 has 13 amino acids. The germline CDR1 and CDR2 sequences are MNHEY and SMNVEV (reference sequence). Trimming pared 6 bases from V and 3 bases from J, leaving 12 bases between. CDR3 residues: CASRFLQGYEQYF. CDR3 nucleotides: TGTGCCAGCAGGTTTCTACAGGGCTACGAGCAGTACTTC.

The rearrangement joins TRBV5-1 to TRBJ2-1; TRBD2 matches at 7 bases. This CDR3 has 15 amino acids. The V and J ends lost 0 bases and 8 bases, in that order; junction bases with no gene match: 8. The germline V gene encodes CDR1 SGHRS and CDR2 YFSETQ. The chain's CDR3 is CASSLGGSLSDEQFF. The CDR3 DNA is TGCGCCAGCAGCTTGGGCGGGAGTCTTAGCGATGAGCAGTTCTTC.

The rearrangement joins TRBV7-8 to TRBJ2-3; D is perhaps TRBD2 (5 bases). The CDR3 consists of 14 residues. CDR1 SGHVS and CDR2 FQNEAQ come from the germline V gene. V dropped 4 bases and J dropped 5 bases, with 13 bases sitting between them. This CDR3 is CASSSFGEGDTQYF. The CDR3 DNA reads as TGTGCCAGCAGCTCATTTGGTGAGGGAGATACGCAGTATTTT.

This clonotype was seen just once. The J gene is TRBJ1-3, the V gene TRBV12-3 or TRBV12-4, with D possibly being TRBD1 (5 bases). The germline V and J ends were trimmed by 3 bases and 4 bases, with 13 bases remaining between them. CDR3 size: 15 residues. The CDR3 DNA reads as TGTGCCAGCAGTTTGGACCAGGGCAAAGGAAACACCATATATTTT. It yields the protein CASSLDQGKGNTIYF.

Details on this clonotype: One junction end does not reproduce the germline sequence, and a read error may be involved. This chain joins TRBV6-2 or TRBV6-3 and TRBJ2-3; tentatively, D is TRBD1 (5 bases). In germline, CDR1 is MNHEY, CDR2 SVGEGT. This CDR3 region has 14 residues. The CDR3 here is CASKGEADTGTQYF. Here the CDR3 DNA reads TGTGCCAGCAAAGGAGAGGCCGACACAGGTACGCAGTATTTT.

A few counts support this clonotype. This chain joins TRBV4-1 and TRBJ2-7; 8 positions agree with TRBD1. J lost 0 bases, V lost 2 bases, and 6 bases had no gene match. Germline loops: CDR1 MGHRA, CDR2 YSYEKL. The CDR3 runs to 16 residues. The CDR3 region has the DNA TGCGCCAGCAGCCAACCCCCGGGACAGGCCTCCTACGAGCAGTACTTC. Encoded protein: CASSQPPGQASYEQYF.

This clonotype was counted a few times. CDR3 DNA: TGTGCCAGCAGCTTGGGTTTAGCTAGCACAGATACGCAGTATTTT. Protein sequence: CASSLGLASTDTQYF. The rearrangement joins TRBV5-5 to TRBJ2-3; D uncertain. The CDR3 covers 15 residues. Germline V gene lookup returns CDR1 SGHKS and CDR2 YYEKEE (reference sequence). Between the trimmed V and J ends, which lost 0 bases and 0 bases, there was a span of 8 bases.

CDR3 nucleotide sequence: TGCGCCAGCAGCCAAGCCCGTAAAGGGATCGCTGAAGCTTTCTTT. It is translated as CASSQARKGIAEAFF. The chain joins TRBV4-1 to TRBJ1-1; the D is unclear. Trimming removed 1 base from V and 6 bases from J, with 15 bases in between. This CDR3 region has 15 residues. Per germline, CDR1 MGHRA and CDR2 YSYEKL.

This clonotype was recorded a few times. The J gene is TRBJ1-2, the V gene TRBV28; 11 positions agree with TRBD1. After removal of 8 bases from V and 6 bases from J, the junction contained 23 bases not matched to a gene. Germline CDR1 MDHEN, CDR2 SYDVKM. This CDR3 comprises 19 residues. The DNA of the CDR3 is TGTGCCAGCTATCTCAGGACCTCCGGGACAGGGGGTAACAATGATGGCTACACCTTC. Its translation is CASYLRTSGTGGNNDGYTF.

The rearrangement joins TRBV7-2 to TRBJ2-4; TRBD2 matches at 8 bases. The end of the DNA is better explained by TRBJ2-7, so the J call may be wrong. The CDR3 runs to 16 residues. Germline CDR1 reads SGHTA; CDR2 reads FQGNSA. The CDR3 is CASSFERPGLAYEQYF. The CDR3 DNA reads as TGTGCCAGCAGCTTCGAACGACCGGGACTAGCCTACGAGCAGTACTTC.

The CDR3 loop is CASSGQTGDNEQFF. For the CDR3, the DNA is TGTGCCAGCAGCGGCCAGACAGGGGACAATGAGCAGTTCTTC. This chain uses TRBV3-1 with TRBJ2-1; 8 bases map to TRBD1. This CDR3 region has 14 residues. The germline V gene has CDR1 LGHDT and CDR2 YNNKEL (reference sequence). The trim removed 5 bases at V and 5 bases at J, leaving 5 bases unmatched.

This clonotype showed up just a few times. The rearrangement links TRBV20-1 to TRBJ2-1, with TRBD2 as a possible D gene (5 bases). V gave up 0 bases and J gave up 4 bases, with 10 bases separating them. CDR1 DFQATT and CDR2 SNEGSKA come from the germline V gene (reference sequence). The CDR3 has 14 amino acids. CDR3 in DNA: TGCAGTGCTAGAGATCCGCGGGCTTACAATGAGCAGTTCTTC. Its translation: CSARDPRAYNEQFF.

This chain connects TRBV2 to TRBJ2-5, with D unresolved. V was pared by 6 bases and J by 5 bases, with 10 bases between. The CDR3 length is 12 residues. Looked up from germline, CDR1 is SNHLY and CDR2 is FYNNEI. The chain's CDR3 is CASRMVDETQYF. In DNA form, the CDR3 reads TGTGCCAGCAGAATGGTAGACGAGACCCAGTACTTC. Full variable domain (outside the CDR3, taken from reference TRBV2 and TRBJ2-5): EPEVTQTPSHQVTQMGQEVILRCVPISNHLYFYWYRQILGQKVEFLVSFYNNEISEKSEIFDDQFSVERPDGSNFTLKIRSTKLEDSAMYFCASRMVDETQYFGPGTRLLVL.

The CDR3: CASSPQSGSQDEQFF. CDR3 DNA sequence: TGTGCCAGCAGTCCTCAGAGCGGGAGTCAGGATGAGCAGTTCTTC. This chain connects TRBV2 to TRBJ2-1; 8 positions agree with TRBD2. Trimming removed 5 bases from V and 8 bases from J; junction bases left unmatched: 11. Germline V lookup: CDR1 SNHLY, CDR2 FYNNEI. The CDR3 is 15 residues long.

This clonotype was seen only once. V gene TRBV27 combines with J gene TRBJ2-5; 7 positions agree with TRBD2. The J call could be wrong; TRBJ2-7 is a better fit for the DNA end. Germline V gene lookup returns CDR1 MNHEY and CDR2 SMNVEV (reference sequence). The CDR3 spans 14 residues. CDR3 in DNA: TGTGCCAGCCGACGGAGGGGAGGGCCAGGCGAGCAGTACTTC. Translating gives CASRRRGGPGEQYF.

The gene calls are TRBV12-3 or TRBV12-4 and TRBJ1-1, with TRBD1 matching over 9 bases. The CDR3 runs to 13 residues. The V segment lost 6 bases and the J segment 6 bases; nucleotides outside the gene matches: 5. CDR3 coding DNA: TGTGCCAGCAGGATACAGGGGGCGGCTGAAGCTTTCTTT. Its protein product is CASRIQGAAEAFF.

The chain has TRBV7-2 and TRBJ1-4; 11 bases are a match to TRBD1. The CDR3 totals 14 residues. The germline V gene has CDR1 SGHTA and CDR2 FQGNSA. Trimming at V came to 3 bases and at J to 15 bases, leaving 9 bases not matched to a gene. CDR3: CASSLEGQGADVFF. For the CDR3, the DNA is TGTGCCAGCAGCTTGGAAGGACAGGGGGCGGATGTGTTTTTT.